The 14 T cell receptor beta chains presented below share a single source sample, sequenced in a study of blood T cell repertoires in COVID-19. The protocol was immunoSEQ multiplex PCR, while the TCRdb copy is restricted to in-frame clones and leaves out a portion. The sample consists of some 39,000 clones, roughly 90% of them appearing once. The specimen was peripheral blood. The receptors shown here come from a human donor in a cohort sampled during active COVID-19.

The chain combines TRBV4-1 with TRBJ1-4, with D possibly TRBD1 on 6 matching bases. Trimming removed 5 bases at V and 1 base at J, with 14 bases between. The CDR3 extends over 16 amino acids. Germline loops: CDR1 MGHRA, CDR2 YSYEKL. The CDR3 spells CASSYRVGGTNEKLFF. The CDR3 region has the DNA TGCGCCAGCAGCTACAGGGTCGGCGGAACTAATGAAAAACTGTTTTTT.

This chain joins TRBV29-1 and TRBJ2-1; 7 nucleotides align to TRBD1. Trimming removed 3 bases from V and 8 bases from J; junction bases left unmatched: 7. The CDR3 has 13 amino acids. Germline V gene data show CDR1 as SQVTM and CDR2 as ANQGSEA. The chain's CDR3 is CSVDLGTEDEQFF. The CDR3 coding sequence is TGCAGCGTTGATTTGGGGACAGAGGATGAGCAGTTCTTC.

The chain uses TRBV5-5 and TRBJ2-7, with TRBD1 identical over 9 bases. The V segment lost 1 base and the J segment 0 bases; nucleotides outside the gene matches: 8. CDR1 is SGHKS, CDR2 YYEKEE, per germline (reference sequence). The CDR3 has 17 residues. The CDR3: CASSLLGDRASSYEQYF. Written as DNA, the CDR3 is TGTGCCAGCAGCTTGTTAGGGGACAGGGCTAGCTCCTACGAGCAGTACTTC.

The genes are TRBV19 and TRBJ1-1, with TRBD1 matching 7 bases. Germline assignment: CDR1 LNHDA and CDR2 SQIVND (reference sequence). V lost 4 bases, J lost 4 bases, and 3 bases stayed unmatched. The CDR3 covers 13 residues. CDR3 nucleotide sequence: TGTGCCAGTAGTACGACAGGGCGCACTGAAGCTTTCTTT. Encoded protein: CASSTTGRTEAFF. The full variable domain, in which reference TRBV19 and TRBJ1-1 provide the parts outside the CDR3, is DGGITQSPKYLFRKEGQNVTLSCEQNLNHDAMYWYRQDPGQGLRLIYYSQIVNDFQKGDIAEGYSVSREKKESFPLTVTSAQKNPTAFYLCASSTTGRTEAFFGQGTRLTVV.

The chain links TRBV6-5 to TRBJ1-1, with no clear D. The length of the CDR3 is 12 residues. CDR1 and CDR2 (germline): MNHEY, SVGAGI. V was shortened by 5 bases and J by 7 bases, with 11 bases between the two germline ends. The CDR3 spells CASSPTRVEAFF. The CDR3 DNA sequence: TGTGCCAGCAGTCCGACGAGGGTTGAAGCTTTCTTT.

V is TRBV5-4 and J is TRBJ2-3, with TRBD2 matching 9 bases. The trim removed 0 bases at V and 6 bases at J, leaving 11 bases unmatched. The CDR3 has 17 amino acids. The germline CDR1 and CDR2 sequences are SGHNT and YYREEE (reference sequence). The CDR3 bases are TGTGCCAGCAGCTTGGATGGGGTAGCGGGGGCATGGGATACGCAGTATTTT. Its translation is CASSLDGVAGAWDTQYF.

This chain connects TRBV27 to TRBJ1-1; 7 bases align to TRBD1. CDR3 size: 17 residues. Germline V lookup: CDR1 MNHEY, CDR2 SMNVEV (reference sequence). The trim removed 3 bases at V and 5 bases at J, leaving 15 bases unmatched. CDR3 nucleotides: TGTGCCAGCAGTTTCCGTACCAGGGGGTCGGTTGGTACTGAAGCTTTCTTT. It encodes CASSFRTRGSVGTEAFF.

The genes are TRBV6-5 and TRBJ1-5, with a weak D call TRBD1 (6 bases). Trimming removed 6 bases from V and 3 bases from J, with 12 bases in between. This CDR3 has 14 amino acids. Germline CDR1 reads MNHEY; CDR2 reads SVGAGI. The CDR3: CASRAGDDNQPQHF. CDR3 bases: TGTGCCAGCAGGGCAGGGGACGACAATCAGCCCCAGCATTTT.

V usage is TRBV5-1 and J usage is TRBJ1-2; 8 positions match TRBD1. The CDR3 runs 15 residues. Per germline, CDR1 SGHRS and CDR2 YFSETQ. V was clipped by 2 bases and J by 4 bases; unmatched bases: 7. CDR3 DNA: TGCGCCAGCAGCTTATCCCGGACAGGGCTCTATGGCTACACCTTC. This gives the protein CASSLSRTGLYGYTF. The full variable domain, rest sourced from reference TRBV5-1 and TRBJ1-2, is KAGVTQTPRYLIKTRGQQVTLSCSPISGHRSVSWYQQTPGQGLQFLFEYFSETQRNKGNFPGRFSGRQFSNSRSEMNVSTLELGDSALYLCASSLSRTGLYGYTFGSGTRLTVV.

The chain has TRBV7-9 and TRBJ2-3; no reliable D call. This CDR3 region has 11 residues. V was trimmed by 5 bases and J by 4 bases, leaving 4 bases between them. Germline V gene sequence: CDR1 SEHNR, CDR2 FQNEAQ (reference sequence). The DNA of the CDR3 is TGTGCCAGCAGCATCTCAGATACGCAGTATTTT. It encodes CASSISDTQYF.

In DNA form, the CDR3 reads TGTGCCAGCAGCGAGGGGGCCCAATCGGTTGGCTACACCTTC. Translating gives CASSEGAQSVGYTF. The V call is TRBV9, the J call TRBJ1-2; 7 positions match TRBD1. Germline CDR1 SGDLS, CDR2 YYNGEE. CDR3 length: 14 residues. J lost 7 bases, V lost 3 bases, and 9 bases had no gene match.

The gene calls are TRBV9 and TRBJ2-3, with D perhaps TRBD2 (5 bases). CDR1 SGDLS and CDR2 YYNGEE come from the germline V gene. V was trimmed by 2 bases and J by 0 bases, leaving 10 bases between them. The CDR3 extends over 15 amino acids. CDR3 loop: CASSVASTSTDTQYF. The CDR3 DNA follows: TGTGCCAGCAGCGTCGCTAGCACTAGCACAGATACGCAGTATTTT. Together with reference TRBV9 and TRBJ2-3, the CDR3 gives the full variable domain: DSGVTQTPKHLITATGQRVTLRCSPRSGDLSVYWYQQSLDQGLQFLIQYYNGEERAKGNILERFSAQQFPDLHSELNLSSLELGDSALYFCASSVASTSTDTQYFGPGTRLTVL.

This clone has only one observation. The chain links TRBV9 to TRBJ1-5; 10 nucleotides line up with TRBD1. Germline loops: CDR1 SGDLS, CDR2 YYNGEE. CDR3 length: 17 residues. Trimming cost V 0 bases and J 2 bases; bases outside gene matches: 5. CDR3 coding DNA: TGTGCCAGCAGCGTAGGGACAGGGGGTGGGGGCAATCAGCCCCAGCATTTT. Translated, it gives CASSVGTGGGGNQPQHF.

The chain couples TRBV6-2 or TRBV6-3 to TRBJ2-4, with 12 nucleotides matching TRBD1. CDR3 size: 20 residues. The V gene's germline CDR1 is MNHEY and CDR2 SVGEGT. V trimming: 6 bases; J trimming: 0 bases; junction bases outside the gene matches: 15. The CDR3 here is CASSQLRDRGLRLAKNIQYF. As DNA, the CDR3 is TGTGCCAGCAGCCAGTTAAGGGACAGGGGGCTCCGACTAGCCAAAAACATTCAGTACTTC.